This entry is about one T cell receptor (beta chain). This sample stems from a study of blood T cell repertoires in COVID-19. Measured with immunoSEQ multiplex PCR; TCRdb has only the in-frame clones, and not every one. The sample lists hundreds of thousands of clones, roughly 89% seen once, with roughly 6.2% in the top ten. Adults between roughly 18 and 95 years of age took part from more than 20 US areas. The germline gives CDR1 SGHTA, CDR2 FQGNSA. The CDR3 is 16 amino acids. Trimming took 2 bases from V and 4 from J, leaving 15 bases between them. This TCR was recovered from a woman between 40 and 55 years old who had recovered from COVID-19. The chain carries TRBV7-2 and TRBJ2-1, with a tentative D call TRBD2 (6 bases). The specimen was PBMCs or T cells enriched from blood (not recorded which). CDR3 protein: CASSLRPAGGYNEQFF. Here the CDR3 DNA reads TGTGCCAGCAGCTTACGGCCAGCAGGAGGGTACAATGAGCAGTTCTTC.